These 14 T cell receptor beta chains were all obtained from the same sample, sequenced in a study of CD8 T cells in ankylosing spondylitis (dated by TCRdb to the late 2010s). Findings and caveats that apply to the study as a whole: Blood from ankylosing spondylitis patients appeared to be characterized by a TCR beta motif composed of eight highly homologous amino acid variants.

Antigens for these TCRs are unknown. Library prep was done by 5' RACE. The instrument was an Illumina HiSeq 2500. The raw public data were reprocessed by TCRdb itself: fastp quality trimming at Q25, MiXCR clonotype calling, in-frame beta chains only. Duplicate CDR3 protein sequences are folded into a single record with the most common DNA and genes. The sample data list about 750,000 distinct CDR3 sequences, and around 19% of these were observed just once. The biggest ten clones account for about a fifth of the sample. Specimen: blood, either unsorted or a sorted T cell fraction (not recorded which). These receptors all come from a male donor with ankylosing spondylitis.

The table lists this clonotype with a few counts. V and J are TRBV20-1 and TRBJ2-1; the match to TRBD1 covers 7 bases. V trimming: 6 bases; J trimming: 0 bases; junction bases outside the gene matches: 14. CDR3 length equals 17 residues. Germline V gene sequence: CDR1 DFQATT, CDR2 SNEGSKA (reference sequence). CDR3 sequence reads: CSADGQALLSSYNEQFF. The CDR3 coding sequence is TGCAGTGCGGACGGACAGGCTTTACTTAGCTCCTACAATGAGCAGTTCTTC.

The table lists this clonotype with a few counts. The chain joins TRBV3-1 to TRBJ2-1; TRBD2 might be the D (6 bases). The CDR3 spans 17 residues. V lost 0 bases and J 6 bases, leaving 18 bases between the germline ends. Germline V gene lookup returns CDR1 LGHDT and CDR2 YNNKEL (reference sequence). In DNA, the CDR3 is TGTGCCAGCAGCCAAGATAAAGGGACTGTTCCGCCCAATGAGCAGTTCTTC. This sequence encodes CASSQDKGTVPPNEQFF.

The chain has TRBV25-1 and TRBJ1-4; tentative D call: TRBD1 (6 bases). Germline V gene lookup returns CDR1 MGHDK and CDR2 SYGVNS. With 3 bases removed from V and 7 bases from J, the gap between germline ends came to 9 bases. The CDR3 covers 13 residues. This chain's CDR3 is CASSDPGVEKLFF. The CDR3 region has the DNA TGTGCCAGCAGTGACCCAGGGGTTGAAAAACTGTTTTTT. Full variable domain (missing parts from reference TRBV25-1 and TRBJ1-4): EADIYQTPRYLVIGTGKKITLECSQTMGHDKMYWYQQDPGMELHLIHYSYGVNSTEKGDLSSESTVSRIRTEHFPLTLESARPSHTSQYLCASSDPGVEKLFFGSGTQLSVL.

This chain connects TRBV29-1 to TRBJ2-5, with D possibly being TRBD1 or TRBD2 (5 bases each). The CDR3 loop spans 13 amino acids. Trimming pared 8 bases from V and 5 bases from J, leaving 18 bases between. Germline V gene lookup returns CDR1 SQVTM and CDR2 ANQGSEA. The CDR3 region has the DNA TGCAGCTTAGTTCAGGGACCGGCGGAGACCCAGTACTTC. This translates into CSLVQGPAETQYF. Looking up the rest from reference TRBV29-1 and TRBJ2-5 gives the full variable domain: SAVISQKPSRDICQRGTSLTIQCQVDSQVTMMFWYRQQPGQSLTLIATANQGSEATYESGFVIDKFPISRPNLTFSTLTVSNMSPEDSSIYLCSLVQGPAETQYFGPGTRLLVL.

This clonotype was recorded a few times. V is TRBV6-1 and J is TRBJ1-2; TRBD1 agrees at 7 bases. Looked up from germline, CDR1 is MNHNS and CDR2 is SASEGT. After removal of 7 bases from V and 5 bases from J, the junction contained 13 bases not matched to a gene. The CDR3 runs to 15 residues. CDR3 DNA sequence: TGTGCCAGCAAACCACCGGGACAGCCCGGATATGGCTACACCTTC. It is translated as CASKPPGQPGYGYTF.

This chain links TRBV3-1 with TRBJ1-1; a weak D match, TRBD1 (5 bases). Trimming cost V 0 bases and J 11 bases, with 13 bases left between them. This CDR3 comprises 13 residues. Germline CDR1 reads LGHDT; CDR2 reads YNNKEL (reference sequence). The CDR3 sequence: CASSQDRKGTAFF. The CDR3 nucleotides read TGTGCCAGCAGCCAAGATCGTAAAGGGACCGCTTTCTTT.

This CDR3 is CASSQGGDYEQYF. The CDR3 coding sequence is TGTGCCAGCAGCCAAGGCGGAGACTACGAGCAGTACTTC. The chain recombines TRBV4-2 with TRBJ2-7, with D hard to call. The CDR3 is 13 amino acids. Between the trimmed V and J ends, which lost 1 base and 3 bases, there was a span of 7 bases. The germline CDR1 and CDR2 sequences are LGHNA and YNFKEQ.

This clonotype was seen more than once but under ten times. This chain uses TRBV28 with TRBJ2-7; possible D gene TRBD1, 6 bases. The CDR3 sequence is 15 residues long. V was clipped by 3 bases and J by 0 bases, with 12 bases between them. Germline values: CDR1 MDHEN, CDR2 SYDVKM. CDR3 bases: TGTGCCAGCAGTTTTGACAGGCTTCTCTCCTACGAGCAGTACTTC. Protein: CASSFDRLLSYEQYF. The full variable domain, with the rest looked up from reference TRBV28 and TRBJ2-7, is DVKVTQSSRYLVKRTGEKVFLECVQDMDHENMFWYRQDPGLGLRLIYFSYDVKMKEKGDIPEGYSVSREKKERFSLILESASTNQTSMYLCASSFDRLLSYEQYFGPGTRLTVT.

The rearrangement uses TRBV7-9 and TRBJ2-1; 10 bases are a match to TRBD2. The germline CDR1 and CDR2 sequences are SEHNR and FQNEAQ (reference sequence). The CDR3 spans 16 residues. Unmatched junction bases numbered 9, after V lost 4 bases and J lost 6 bases. The chain's CDR3 is CASSSPLAGVGNEQFF. Written as DNA, the CDR3 is TGTGCCAGCAGCTCCCCTCTAGCGGGAGTGGGCAATGAGCAGTTCTTC.

This clonotype has a handful of counts. The V and J genes are TRBV10-3 and TRBJ1-6, with D perhaps TRBD1 (5 bases). V was shortened by 2 bases and J by 1 base, with 9 bases between the two germline ends. Germline V gives CDR1 ENHRY, CDR2 SYGVKD. The CDR3 length is 16 residues. The CDR3 sequence: CAISEDGGSYNSPLHF. As DNA, the CDR3 is TGTGCCATCAGTGAGGACGGGGGGTCCTATAATTCACCCCTCCACTTT.

In this sample, this clonotype turned up a few times. This chain uses TRBV6-5 with TRBJ2-3; 8 nucleotides line up with TRBD1. The CDR3 has 15 amino acids. After removal of 1 base from V and 1 base from J, the junction contained 1 base not matched to a gene. Germline V CDR1 and CDR2: MNHEY, SVGAGI. CDR3 amino acids: CASSYLGQGTDTQYF. CDR3 coding DNA: TGTGCCAGCAGTTACTTGGGACAGGGCACAGATACGCAGTATTTT.

The rearrangement uses TRBV21-1 and TRBJ2-7. TRBV21-1 is labeled a pseudogene. CDR3 length equals 13 residues. CDR3 residues: CASSSLCRYEQYF. CDR3 sequence (DNA): TGTGCCAGCAGCTCGCTGTGTCGGTACGAGCAGTACTTC.

This clonotype was seen a handful of times. This rearrangement joins TRBV7-8 to TRBJ1-2; 10 bases agree with TRBD1. The CDR3 has 16 amino acids. The V segment lost 5 bases and the J segment 4 bases; nucleotides outside the gene matches: 10. In germline, CDR1 is SGHVS, CDR2 FQNEAQ. Here the CDR3 DNA reads TGTGCCAGCAGCCCGGGGGGACAGGGGACTCTCTATGGCTACACCTTC. Residues: CASSPGGQGTLYGYTF.

The CDR3 sequence: CASSFPAESTDTQYF. CDR3 in DNA: TGTGCCAGCAGTTTCCCAGCGGAGTCCACAGATACGCAGTATTTT. The rearrangement links TRBV6-5 to TRBJ2-3, with a possible D match to TRBD2 (5 bases). The germline CDR1 and CDR2 sequences are MNHEY and SVGAGI. This CDR3 has 15 residues. V lost 4 bases and J 2 bases, leaving 13 bases between the germline ends.